This TCR beta chain was sequenced for a study of shared clonotypes between healthy human individuals. This clone was recorded only once. Splitting of each subset's genomic DNA was done evenly across several immunoSEQ plates. Sequenced by immunoSEQ multiplex PCR; TCRdb stores in-frame clones only, minus some. The sample holds around 500,000 clones, 75% to 85% seen once. The V gene lost 6 bases and the J gene lost 5 bases, with 14 bases spanning the gap. The CDR3 runs to 13 residues. Germline CDR1 and CDR2: MNHEY and SVGAGI. This chain joins TRBV6-5 and TRBJ2-7; tentative D call: TRBD2 (5 bases). The TCR originated in a woman in her forties in good health. Some clones in this sample may be carry-over from other donors' samples. The material sequenced was PBMCs. The CDR3 coding sequence is TGTGCCAGCAGCCGAACTAGTCTCCACGAGCAGTACTTC. Its translation: CASSRTSLHEQYF.